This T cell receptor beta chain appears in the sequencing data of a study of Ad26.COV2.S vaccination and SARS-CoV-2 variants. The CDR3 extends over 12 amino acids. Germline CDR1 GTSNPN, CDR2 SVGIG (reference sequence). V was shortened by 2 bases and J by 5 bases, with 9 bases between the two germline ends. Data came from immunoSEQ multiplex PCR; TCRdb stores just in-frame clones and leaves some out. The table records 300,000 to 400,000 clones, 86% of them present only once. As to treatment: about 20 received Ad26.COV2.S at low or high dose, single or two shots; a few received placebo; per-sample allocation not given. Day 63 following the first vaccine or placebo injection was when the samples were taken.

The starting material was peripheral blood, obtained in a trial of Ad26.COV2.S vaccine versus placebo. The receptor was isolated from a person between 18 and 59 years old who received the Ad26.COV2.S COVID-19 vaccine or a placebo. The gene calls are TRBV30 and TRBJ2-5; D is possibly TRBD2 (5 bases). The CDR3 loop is CAWSPKRETQYF. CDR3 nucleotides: TGTGCCTGGAGTCCAAAGCGGGAGACCCAGTACTTC.